The sequence of this TCR beta chain was determined in a study of cytomegalovirus exposure and HLA in healthy donors. As to this clone: Its antigen remains unidentified.

The CDR3 spans 13 residues. With V trimmed by 10 bases and J by 5 bases, 10 bases remained unmatched. Germline-derived CDR1 and CDR2 are LNHDA and SQIVND (reference sequence). It was with 60 Vbeta and 13 Jbeta primers that the PCR ran. Here immunoSEQ multiplex PCR was the method, and the copy in TCRdb shows in-frame clones only, minus some. The top ten clones hold about 4% of a sample with 150,000 to 200,000 clones, less than 90% of them seen once. Study-level results: A previous analysis found most TCR beta V segments productive roughly 87% or roughly 30% of the time. A missense DCLRE1C variant was associated with V- and J-gene trimming of TCR beta chains in a later analysis, and an independent cohort replicated the association. There were 150 to 200 TCR beta chains listed as cytomegalovirus-associated.

The receptor was derived from a man between 50 and 59 years old in good health and CMV-seropositive. The chain recombines TRBV19 with TRBJ1-2, with TRBD1 identical over 7 bases. The specimen sequenced was PBMCs. The CDR3 DNA reads as TGTGCCACCCGGGACAGCCTCGGGTATGGCTACACCTTC. Protein: CATRDSLGYGYTF.